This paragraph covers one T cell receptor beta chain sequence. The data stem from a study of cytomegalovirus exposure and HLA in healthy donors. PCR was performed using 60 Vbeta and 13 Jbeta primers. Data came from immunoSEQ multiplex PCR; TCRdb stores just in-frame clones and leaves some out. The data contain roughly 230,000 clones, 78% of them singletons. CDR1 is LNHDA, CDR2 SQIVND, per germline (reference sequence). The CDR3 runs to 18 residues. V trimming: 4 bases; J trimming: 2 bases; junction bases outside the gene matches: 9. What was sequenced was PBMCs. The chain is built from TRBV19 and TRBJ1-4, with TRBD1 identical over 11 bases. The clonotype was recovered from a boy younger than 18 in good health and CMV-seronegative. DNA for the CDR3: TGTGCCAGTAGTAGACGACCAGGGACAGGGGGGACTAATGAAAAACTGTTTTTT. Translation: CASSRRPGTGGTNEKLFF.